Below, 24 T cell receptor beta chains from the same sample are listed, as sequenced in a study of cytomegalovirus exposure and HLA in healthy donors (dated by TCRdb to about 2017). The library was prepared using the immunoSEQ multiplex PCR assay. The multiplex PCR relied on a mix of 60 forward primers for TCR Vbeta segments and 13 reverse primers for TCR Jbeta segments. The table comes from immuneACCESS by way of TCRdb, which keeps in-frame sequences with V and J called. Part of the clones is missing from these tables; in studies checked, under half for an unresolved V gene and the rest for unknown reasons. The sample table contains about 120,000 clones; only one count was recorded for nearly 80% of them. Approximately 3.5% of the sample rests with the top ten. The sample was PBMCs. Every receptor here comes from a woman aged 30 to 39 in good health and CMV-seropositive.

The J gene is TRBJ2-7, the V gene TRBV5-1, with 7 bases identical to TRBD2. CDR1 and CDR2 from the germline V gene are SGHRS and YFSETQ. The ends lost 4 bases at V and 8 bases at J; junction bases unmatched: 18. This CDR3 region has 16 residues. CDR3 loop: CASSNRGGGPYDKQYF. CDR3 bases: TGCGCCAGCAGCAACCGCGGGGGAGGGCCCTACGACAAGCAGTACTTC.

CDR3 region: CASRPHRGTTDTQYF. The CDR3, as DNA: TGTGCCAGCAGGCCCCACAGGGGGACAACAGATACGCAGTATTTT. The chain uses TRBV2 and TRBJ2-3; 8 positions match TRBD1. CDR3 length: 15 amino acids. Germline V gene sequence: CDR1 SNHLY, CDR2 FYNNEI. With 6 bases clipped from V and 3 bases from J, the junction kept 8 bases outside the gene matches.

V and J are TRBV20-1 and TRBJ1-1; D is uncertain. Germline values: CDR1 DFQATT, CDR2 SNEGSKA (reference sequence). V lost 7 bases and J 5 bases, leaving 11 bases between the germline ends. The CDR3 length is 11 residues. The CDR3 bases are TGCAGTGTCGGGAGAGGGACTGAAGCTTTCTTT. It is translated as CSVGRGTEAFF.

This chain joins TRBV7-9 and TRBJ2-1; D is possibly TRBD1 (5 bases). The germline V and J ends were trimmed by 4 bases and 5 bases, with 12 bases remaining between them. There are 14 residues in the CDR3. Germline CDR1 reads SEHNR; CDR2 reads FQNEAQ (reference sequence). CDR3 sequence (DNA): TGTGCCAGCAGCTCGAAGCAGGGAAACAATGAGCAGTTCTTC. Amino acids: CASSSKQGNNEQFF. Variable domain in full (rest from reference TRBV7-9 and TRBJ2-1): DTGVSQNPRHKITKRGQNVTFRCDPISEHNRLYWYRQTLGQGPEFLTYFQNEAQLEKSRLLSDRFSAERPKGSFSTLEIQRTEQGDSAMYLCASSSKQGNNEQFFGPGTRLTVL.

The V call is TRBV28, the J call TRBJ1-3; D is perhaps TRBD1 (5 bases). The CDR3 runs to 14 residues. In germline, CDR1 is MDHEN, CDR2 SYDVKM. V gave up 7 bases and J gave up 2 bases, with 12 bases separating them. The CDR3 spells CASISTRAGNTIYF. In DNA, the CDR3 is TGTGCCAGCATTAGTACCAGGGCTGGAAACACCATATATTTT.

The chain combines TRBV6-1 with TRBJ1-2; 8 nucleotides line up with TRBD1. The CDR3 covers 15 residues. V trimming: 6 bases; J trimming: 5 bases; junction bases outside the gene matches: 11. Germline V gene data show CDR1 as MNHNS and CDR2 as SASEGT. The CDR3 protein is CASRPTGAAEYGYTF. The DNA of the CDR3 is TGTGCCAGCAGACCGACAGGGGCGGCTGAGTATGGCTACACCTTC.

The chain joins TRBV4-1 to TRBJ2-1, with TRBD2 matching over 8 bases. V lost 4 bases, J lost 6 bases, and 8 bases stayed unmatched. This CDR3 is built from 15 residues. CDR1 MGHRA and CDR2 YSYEKL come from the germline V gene. CDR3 region: CASSPRGGPLNEQFF. The CDR3, as DNA: TGCGCCAGCAGCCCTCGGGGGGGCCCTCTCAATGAGCAGTTCTTC.

This clone came up once. The genes are TRBV4-2 and TRBJ2-1; maybe TRBD1 (6 bases). Germline V CDR1 and CDR2: LGHNA, YNFKEQ. Trimming removed 0 bases at V and 8 bases at J, with 14 bases between. The CDR3 sequence is 15 residues long. CDR3 in DNA: TGTGCCAGCAGCCAAGAGTACAGGGTTGTGGATGAGCAGTTCTTC. Protein sequence: CASSQEYRVVDEQFF.

This clone was recorded once. The chain uses TRBV2 and TRBJ2-6, with D possibly matching TRBD2 (5 bases). CDR3 length: 15 residues. V was clipped by 7 bases and J by 0 bases, with 10 bases between them. Per germline, CDR1 SNHLY and CDR2 FYNNEI. The CDR3, as DNA: TGTGCCAGCAAGACGGGATCCTCTGGGGCCAACGTCCTGACTTTC. Its protein product is CASKTGSSGANVLTF.

Concerning this clone itself: The junction shows a germline mismatch at one end, possibly a read error. This chain connects TRBV7-9 to TRBJ1-2, with TRBD1 matching over 7 bases. CDR3 length: 15 residues. Per germline, CDR1 SEHNR and CDR2 FQNEAQ (reference sequence). DNA for the CDR3: TGTTCCAGCAGCTTAGTGTTTGGAGGGGGCGATGGCTACACCTTC. Residues: CSSSLVFGGGDGYTF.

The CDR3 here is CAIKTGGGPYNEQFF. CDR3 nucleotide sequence: TGTGCCATCAAGACTGGCGGGGGCCCCTACAATGAGCAGTTCTTC. The chain combines TRBV2 with TRBJ2-1; D perhaps matches TRBD2 (7 bases). The CDR3 is made up of 15 amino acids. The germline V gene has CDR1 SNHLY and CDR2 FYNNEI. Between the trimmed V and J ends, which lost 10 bases and 2 bases, there was a span of 18 bases.

The chain is built from TRBV5-1 and TRBJ1-1; D might be TRBD1 (6 bases). Per germline, CDR1 SGHRS and CDR2 YFSETQ. This CDR3 spans 17 amino acids. The V end was cut by 0 bases, the J end by 0 bases, with 15 bases between. The CDR3 loop reads CASSLGGWGHLNTEAFF. As DNA, the CDR3 is TGCGCCAGCAGCTTGGGAGGTTGGGGGCATTTGAACACTGAAGCTTTCTTT.

This clone appeared a few times. The V call is TRBV7-7, the J call TRBJ2-1; weak D call: TRBD1 (6 bases). Trimming took off 5 bases at V and 6 bases at J, with 8 bases between the two ends. CDR3 length equals 12 residues. The V gene's germline CDR1 is SSHAT and CDR2 FNYEAQ (reference sequence). The CDR3 region has the DNA TGTGCCAGCAGCACAGGGAGCAATGAGCAGTTCTTC. Amino acid sequence: CASSTGSNEQFF.

The rearrangement uses TRBV19 and TRBJ1-2; D is unresolved. The CDR3 extends over 14 amino acids. Trimming removed 5 bases from V and 0 bases from J, with 10 bases in between. Looked up from germline, CDR1 is LNHDA and CDR2 is SQIVND (reference sequence). The CDR3 sequence is CASSVTPANYGYTF. Written as DNA, the CDR3 is TGTGCCAGTAGTGTCACACCAGCTAACTATGGCTACACCTTC.

This clone came up once. The chain uses TRBV5-1 and TRBJ2-5; no firm D call. Germline assignment: CDR1 SGHRS and CDR2 YFSETQ. This CDR3 has 14 residues. Trimming took off 3 bases at V and 2 bases at J, with 11 bases between the two ends. DNA for the CDR3: TGCGCCAGCAGCTCCAGTCCCTCTCAAGAGACCCAGTACTTC. It specifies CASSSSPSQETQYF.

Many counts were recorded for this clone. The chain links TRBV4-1 to TRBJ2-1; 10 nucleotides match TRBD2. With 3 bases clipped from V and 6 bases from J, the junction kept 5 bases outside the gene matches. This CDR3 contains 15 residues. Germline CDR1 and CDR2: MGHRA and YSYEKL. The CDR3 coding sequence is TGCGCCAGCAGCCAGGCTAGCGGGGGCATCAATGAGCAGTTCTTC. Its protein is CASSQASGGINEQFF.

The V and J genes are TRBV5-4 and TRBJ1-1, with D perhaps TRBD1 (6 bases). V was shortened by 4 bases and J by 2 bases, with 12 bases between the two germline ends. This CDR3 spans 14 amino acids. Germline-derived CDR1 and CDR2 are SGHNT and YYREEE (reference sequence). CDR3 coding DNA: TGTGCCAGCAGCCGCGACAGGTCCAACACTGAAGCTTTCTTT. Translation: CASSRDRSNTEAFF. The full variable domain, its missing parts supplied by reference TRBV5-4 and TRBJ1-1, is ETGVTQSPTHLIKTRGQQVTLRCSSQSGHNTVSWYQQALGQGPQFIFQYYREEENGRGNFPPRFSGLQFPNYSSELNVNALELDDSALYLCASSRDRSNTEAFFGQGTRLTVV.

This clone was seen once. This rearrangement joins TRBV27 to TRBJ1-6, with TRBD1 as a possible D gene (6 bases). This CDR3 has 14 amino acids. From germline, CDR1 is MNHEY and CDR2 SMNVEV (reference sequence). V was shortened by 8 bases and J by 9 bases, with 17 bases between the two germline ends. The CDR3 DNA sequence: TGTGCCAGCTCCCGCGACAGGCTTTTTTCACCCCTCCACTTT. It specifies CASSRDRLFSPLHF.

The chain recombines TRBV5-4 with TRBJ2-1, with 7 bases matching TRBD2. Germline values: CDR1 SGHNT, CDR2 YYREEE (reference sequence). The CDR3 spans 17 residues. J lost 0 bases, V lost 0 bases, and 6 bases had no gene match. This chain's CDR3 is CASSLEAGVSSYNEQFF. The CDR3 bases are TGTGCCAGCAGCTTGGAGGCGGGGGTCAGCTCCTACAATGAGCAGTTCTTC.

This chain links TRBV6-1 with TRBJ2-7; 7 bases line up with TRBD1. The CDR3 consists of 15 residues. CDR1 MNHNS and CDR2 SASEGT come from the germline V gene. Trimming cost V 4 bases and J 4 bases; bases outside gene matches: 10. The CDR3 sequence: CASSVETGMQYEQYF. DNA of the CDR3: TGTGCCAGCAGTGTAGAGACAGGGATGCAGTACGAGCAGTACTTC.

The chain employs TRBV5-6 and TRBJ2-2, with D possibly TRBD1 on 5 matching bases. This CDR3 is 18 amino acids long. CDR1 and CDR2 (germline): SGHDT, YYEEEE. Between the trimmed V and J ends, which lost 4 bases and 5 bases, there was a span of 24 bases. CDR3 coding DNA: TGTGCCAGCAGCCGGCCCCTAGACAGCCGGGCGCCTACCGGGGAGCTGTTTTTT. It codes for CASSRPLDSRAPTGELFF.

This chain links TRBV27 with TRBJ1-1; D is unresolved. The CDR3 spans 14 residues. In germline, CDR1 is MNHEY, CDR2 SMNVEV (reference sequence). The V gene lost 8 bases and the J gene lost 10 bases, with 23 bases spanning the gap. CDR3: CASRTNRRQIGAFF. The CDR3 nucleotides are TGTGCCAGCCGCACCAACCGGCGGCAAATTGGAGCTTTCTTT.

The rearrangement joins TRBV7-9 to TRBJ2-5, with TRBD2 as a possible D gene (6 bases). The germline V and J ends were trimmed by 3 bases and 5 bases, with 25 bases remaining between them. This CDR3 is built from 18 residues. Germline V lookup: CDR1 SEHNR, CDR2 FQNEAQ (reference sequence). CDR3 residues: CASSLGGIRSFLMETQYF. DNA of the CDR3: TGTGCCAGCAGCTTGGGGGGTATACGTTCTTTTCTTATGGAGACCCAGTACTTC.

V gene TRBV4-2 combines with J gene TRBJ2-7; tentatively, D is TRBD1 (6 bases). Germline V gives CDR1 LGHNA, CDR2 YNFKEQ. The CDR3 consists of 16 residues. Trimming stripped 4 bases from V and 0 bases from J, with 16 bases between. The CDR3: CASSRQGTESSYEQYF. The CDR3 nucleotides read TGTGCCAGCAGCCGGCAGGGGACCGAGAGCTCCTACGAGCAGTACTTC.